One and the same sample provided the 6 T cell receptor beta chains below, sequenced in a study of cytomegalovirus exposure and HLA in healthy donors. Clones were sequenced by immunoSEQ multiplex PCR, and TCRdb holds only the in-frame ones, with some missing. Of around 150,000 clones listed, approximately 87% are singletons. Source material: PBMCs. Receptor source: a woman in her twenties or thirties in good health and CMV-seronegative.

This chain links TRBV7-8 with TRBJ1-1; tentatively, D is TRBD1 (6 bases). Trimming cost V 1 base and J 0 bases, with 9 bases left between them. This CDR3 is 15 amino acids long. Germline CDR1 and CDR2: SGHVS and FQNEAQ. In DNA, the CDR3 is TGTGCCAGCAGCTTAGTGGAGGGGGTGAACACTGAAGCTTTCTTT. It specifies CASSLVEGVNTEAFF.

V and J are TRBV10-3 and TRBJ1-2; the match to TRBD1 covers 8 bases. This CDR3 region has 14 residues. The V segment lost 4 bases and the J segment 5 bases; nucleotides outside the gene matches: 6. Per germline, CDR1 ENHRY and CDR2 SYGVKD. In DNA form, the CDR3 reads TGTGCCATCAGTGGGACAGGGCCATTGTATGGCTACACCTTC. This translates into CAISGTGPLYGYTF.

The V call is TRBV4-3, the J call TRBJ2-2; D is undetermined. The CDR3 runs 16 residues. V lost 0 bases to trimming and J lost 1 base, with 9 bases between them. Germline values: CDR1 LGHNA, CDR2 YSLEER. The CDR3 sequence is CASSQDHWENTGELFF. CDR3 sequence (DNA): TGCGCCAGCAGCCAAGATCACTGGGAGAACACCGGGGAGCTGTTTTTT.

This sequence joins TRBV4-3 and TRBJ1-4, with 9 bases that match TRBD1. Unmatched junction bases numbered 12, after V lost 5 bases and J lost 14 bases. This CDR3 has 14 amino acids. Per germline, CDR1 LGHNA and CDR2 YSLEER. CDR3 loop: CASSTRDRDSWLFF. As DNA, the CDR3 is TGCGCCAGCAGCACCCGGGACAGGGACTCTTGGCTGTTTTTT.

The rearrangement uses TRBV20-1 and TRBJ1-2, with TRBD1 matching 8 bases. The length of the CDR3 is 11 residues. CDR1 is DFQATT and CDR2 is SNEGSKA in the germline V gene (reference sequence). With 6 bases clipped from V and 5 bases from J, the junction kept 2 bases outside the gene matches. CDR3 DNA sequence: TGCAGTGCAAGACAGGGGTATGGCTACACCTTC. Translated: CSARQGYGYTF.

The chain is built from TRBV5-6 and TRBJ1-1; the match to TRBD1 covers 9 bases. With V trimmed by 5 bases and J by 4 bases, 9 bases remained unmatched. CDR1 is SGHDT and CDR2 is YYEEEE in the germline V gene. The CDR3 runs to 15 residues. Written as DNA, the CDR3 is TGTGCCAGCAGTTTCATCACAGGGGGCTTCACTGAAGCTTTCTTT. Protein: CASSFITGGFTEAFF.